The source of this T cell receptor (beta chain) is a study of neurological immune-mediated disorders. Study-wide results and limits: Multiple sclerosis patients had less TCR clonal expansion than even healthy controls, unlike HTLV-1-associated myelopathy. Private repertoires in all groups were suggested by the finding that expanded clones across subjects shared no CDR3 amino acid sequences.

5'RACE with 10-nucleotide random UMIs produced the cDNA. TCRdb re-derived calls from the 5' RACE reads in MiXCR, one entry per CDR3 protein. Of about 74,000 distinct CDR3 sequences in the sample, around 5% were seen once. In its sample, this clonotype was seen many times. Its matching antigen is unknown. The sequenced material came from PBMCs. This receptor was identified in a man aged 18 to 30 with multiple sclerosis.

The CDR3 region has the DNA TGTGCCAGCAGGGGACAGGGGAACACTGAAGCTTTCTTT. It specifies CASRGQGNTEAFF. V gene TRBV11-2 combines with J gene TRBJ1-1; TRBD1 aligns across 9 bases. Germline CDR1 reads SGHAT; CDR2 reads FQNNGV. After removal of 6 bases from V and 1 base from J, the junction contained 0 bases not matched to a gene. The CDR3 runs 13 residues.